A selection of T cell receptor beta chains follows, all from one sample in a study of T cell repertoires in cytomegalovirus infection. TCRdb re-called the reads through MiXCR, storing one row per CDR3 protein. The sample consists of 55,000 to 70,000 distinct CDR3 sequences, around 30% of them appearing once. The antigens these receptors bind are not known. Source material: PBMCs, sequenced either directly or after in vitro stimulation (not recorded which). The receptors originated from a human donor in good health (CMV status not recorded). Some clones in this sample may be carry-over from other donors' samples. Both conserved end residues are part of each CDR3. The order of the fields is clone size, D gene, V gene, J gene, CDR3 length, CDR3 DNA, CDR3 protein. D genes are given only for firm matches. Only part of the rows carry a size: once, few, many, or a class if the clone is expanded.

.	.	TRBV5-5	TRBJ2-3	15	TGTGCCAGCAGCTTGGGGTCAACAGTCACAGATACGCAGTATTTT	CASSLGSTVTDTQYF
.	TRBD1	TRBV20-1	TRBJ2-1	13	TGCAGTGTTAACCGGGACAGTCCATGGGAGCAGTTCTTC	CSVNRDSPWEQFF
.	TRBD1	TRBV5-1	TRBJ2-7	14	TGCGCCAGCAGCACCGGACAGGGTGCCTACGAGCAGTACTTC	CASSTGQGAYEQYF
.	.	TRBV3-1	TRBJ2-7	12	TGTGCCAGCAGCCGACTAGCCTACGAGCAGTACTTC	CASSRLAYEQYF
.	.	TRBV4-1	TRBJ1-2	16	TGCGCCAGCAGCCAAGATCGGTTCGGCAGGGTCGGAGGCTACACCTTC	CASSQDRFGRVGGYTF
.	TRBD1	TRBV5-1	TRBJ1-6	14	TGCGCCAGCAGCTTGGGGACAGGGAATTCACCCCTCCACTTT	CASSLGTGNSPLHF
.	.	TRBV5-4	TRBJ2-1	15	TGTGCCAGCAGCTTGGGGGGTAGCGCAGTCAATGAGCAGTTCTTC	CASSLGGSAVNEQFF
.	.	TRBV5-1	TRBJ2-2	14	TGCGCCAGCAGCCGACGACAGAGTTACGGGGAGCTGTTTTTT	CASSRRQSYGELFF
.	.	TRBV12-3/TRBV12-4	TRBJ2-3	11	TGTGCCAGCAGTAACACAGATACGCAGTATTTT	CASSNTDTQYF
.	TRBD1	TRBV12-3/TRBV12-4	TRBJ1-6	12	TGTGCCAGCAGTACCAGGGGGTCACCCCTCCACTTT	CASSTRGSPLHF
.	.	TRBV15	TRBJ1-5	12	TGTGCCACCAGCAACGTAGGACAGCCCCAGCATTTT	CATSNVGQPQHF
few	TRBD2	TRBV4-1	TRBJ2-7	15	TGCGCCAGCAGCCAAACGACTAGCGGGGTTTACGAGCAGTACTTC	CASSQTTSGVYEQYF
many	.	TRBV5-1	TRBJ2-7	17	TGCGCCAGCAGCTTGAAGTTCGCAGGGCTATCGCCCTACGAGCAGTACTTC	CASSLKFAGLSPYEQYF
few	TRBD1	TRBV27	TRBJ2-5	14	TGTGCCAGCAGTCCCAGGGGGTACCAAGAGACCCAGTACTTC	CASSPRGYQETQYF
few	.	TRBV7-9	TRBJ2-5	14	TGTGCCAGCAGCCTGGCCAGGGGACGAGAGACCCAGTACTTC	CASSLARGRETQYF
.	.	TRBV7-9	TRBJ2-7	11	TGTGCCAGCAGCTCAGGACGCGAGCAGTACTTC	CASSSGREQYF
few	.	TRBV7-2	TRBJ2-3	14	TGTGCCAGCAGCCGAACCAGGGGCTCCGATACGCAGTATTTT	CASSRTRGSDTQYF
.	TRBD2	TRBV20-1	TRBJ2-1	17	TGCAGTGCTAGGTCGGGAGGGGGGGCAAGGCTTTTGGGTGAGCAGTTCTTC	CSARSGGGARLLGEQFF
.	.	TRBV6-5	TRBJ2-3	12	TGTGCCAGCCGCTCCGGGACAGATACGCAGTATTTT	CASRSGTDTQYF
many	.	TRBV7-2	TRBJ2-3	11	TGTGCCAGCGGGAACACAGATACGCAGTATTTT	CASGNTDTQYF
few	TRBD1	TRBV6-6	TRBJ1-2	15	TGTGCCAGCAGTTACCCCGGACAGGGGGCGTTTGGCTACACCTTC	CASSYPGQGAFGYTF
few	.	TRBV11-2	TRBJ1-2	14	TGTGCCAGCAGCTTAGTGGGGGGGCACTATGGCTACACCTTC	CASSLVGGHYGYTF
few	TRBD1	TRBV7-8	TRBJ2-2	17	TGTGCCAGCAGCTTAGAGATCAGGGGGCCGAACACCGGGGAGCTGTTTTTT	CASSLEIRGPNTGELFF
.	.	TRBV3-1	TRBJ1-1	11	TGTGCCAGCAGCCACGGTGGAGAAGCTTTCTTT	CASSHGGEAFF
.	.	TRBV19	TRBJ1-4	15	TGTGCCAGTAGTGCTCGGACAGACGGGGATGAAAAACTGTTTTTT	CASSARTDGDEKLFF
.	TRBD1	TRBV2	TRBJ2-2	15	TGTGCCAGAAGGGACAGCGCAAGGTCCACCGGGGAGCTGTTTTTT	CARRDSARSTGELFF
.	.	TRBV2	TRBJ2-1	14	TGTGCCAGCAGTGGGCTAGCGCCAGGGGGTGAGCAGTTCTTC	CASSGLAPGGEQFF
few	.	TRBV7-6	TRBJ2-2	13	TGTGCCAGCAGCTTAGACCCCTCCGGGGAGCTGTTTTTT	CASSLDPSGELFF
few	.	TRBV10-3	TRBJ1-2	13	TGTGCCATCCGTGAGTCGTCTAACTATGGCTACACCTTC	CAIRESSNYGYTF
few	.	TRBV28	TRBJ2-7	16	TGTGCCAGCAGTTCGGTCAGTCTTTATGTAGGTTACGAGCAGTACTTC	CASSSVSLYVGYEQYF
few	.	TRBV12-5	TRBJ1-1	16	TGTGCTAGTGGTTTGGTACAAGGAGGTCTGAACACTGAAGCTTTCTTT	CASGLVQGGLNTEAFF
.	TRBD2	TRBV6-4	TRBJ2-1	15	TGTGCCAGCAGTGACTCGGCTAGCGGAACGGATGAGCAGTTCTTC	CASSDSASGTDEQFF
few	TRBD1	TRBV18	TRBJ2-4	15	TGTGCCAGCTCACCTGGAGGGGACAGGAAAAACATTCAGTACTTC	CASSPGGDRKNIQYF
few	TRBD1	TRBV19	TRBJ2-1	17	TGTGCCAGTAGTACGGGACAGGGACGTTCTTCCTACAATGAGCAGTTCTTC	CASSTGQGRSSYNEQFF
.	.	TRBV7-4	TRBJ1-1	12	TGTGCCAGCAGCTTAGAAGGGCCTGAAGCTTTCTTT	CASSLEGPEAFF
.	TRBD1	TRBV12-3/TRBV12-4	TRBJ2-1	14	TGTGCCAGCAGTTTAAGGGGGCTTGGCAATGAGCAGTTCTTC	CASSLRGLGNEQFF
.	.	TRBV2	TRBJ2-4	13	TGTGCCAGCAGGGGGGACAGCGGGCACCTTCGGGACTTC	CASRGDSGHLRDF
.	TRBD1	TRBV7-2	TRBJ2-7	14	TGTGCCAGCAGCTTGGCACAGGGGCTCTACGAGCAGTACTTC	CASSLAQGLYEQYF
.	.	TRBV20-1	TRBJ2-3	13	TGCAGTGCTCCGGCGGGAAGCTCAGATACGCAGTATTTT	CSAPAGSSDTQYF
few	.	TRBV4-1	TRBJ1-1	14	TGCGCCAGCAGCCAAGGAGCCAGGCCCACTGAAGCTTTCTTT	CASSQGARPTEAFF
once	.	TRBV12-3/TRBV12-4	TRBJ2-1	20	TGTGCCAGCAGTTTCCTCCCCGCGGGATTTAGCAGGAGCTCCTACAATGAGCAGTTCTTC	CASSFLPAGFSRSSYNEQFF
.	TRBD2	TRBV7-2	TRBJ2-1	15	TGTGCCAGCAGCTTTGGGACTAGCCCTTACAATGAGCAGTTCTTC	CASSFGTSPYNEQFF